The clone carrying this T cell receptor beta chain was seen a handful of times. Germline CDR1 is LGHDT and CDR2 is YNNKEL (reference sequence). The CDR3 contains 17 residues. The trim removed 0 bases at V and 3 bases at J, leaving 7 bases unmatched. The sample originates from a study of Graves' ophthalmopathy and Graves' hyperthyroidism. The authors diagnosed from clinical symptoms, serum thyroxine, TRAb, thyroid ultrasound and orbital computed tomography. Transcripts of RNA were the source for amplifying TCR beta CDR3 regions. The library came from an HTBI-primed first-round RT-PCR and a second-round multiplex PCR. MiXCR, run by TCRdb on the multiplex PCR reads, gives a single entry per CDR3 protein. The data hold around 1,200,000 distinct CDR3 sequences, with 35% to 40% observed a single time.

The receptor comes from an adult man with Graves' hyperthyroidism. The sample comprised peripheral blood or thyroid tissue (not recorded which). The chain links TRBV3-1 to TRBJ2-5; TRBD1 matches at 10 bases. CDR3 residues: CASSQERDRGSEETQYF. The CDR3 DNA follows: TGTGCCAGCAGCCAAGAACGGGACAGGGGTTCGGAAGAGACCCAGTACTTC.